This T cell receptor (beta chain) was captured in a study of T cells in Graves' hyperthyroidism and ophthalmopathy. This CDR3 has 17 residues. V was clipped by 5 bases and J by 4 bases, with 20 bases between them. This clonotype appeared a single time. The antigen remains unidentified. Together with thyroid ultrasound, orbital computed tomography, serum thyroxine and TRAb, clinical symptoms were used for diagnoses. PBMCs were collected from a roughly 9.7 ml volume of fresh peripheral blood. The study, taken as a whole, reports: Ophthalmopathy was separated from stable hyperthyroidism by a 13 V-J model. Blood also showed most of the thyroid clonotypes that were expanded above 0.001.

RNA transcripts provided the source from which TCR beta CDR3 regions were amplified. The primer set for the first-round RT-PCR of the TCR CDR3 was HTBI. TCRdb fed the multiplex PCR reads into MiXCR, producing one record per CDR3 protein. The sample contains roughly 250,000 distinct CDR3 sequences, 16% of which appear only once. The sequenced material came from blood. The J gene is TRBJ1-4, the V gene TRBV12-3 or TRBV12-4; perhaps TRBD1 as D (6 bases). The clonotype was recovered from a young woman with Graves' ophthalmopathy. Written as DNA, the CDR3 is TGTGCCAGCAGTCAAGACGGACAGTTCACCCTTAATGAAAAACTGTTTTTT. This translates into CASSQDGQFTLNEKLFF.